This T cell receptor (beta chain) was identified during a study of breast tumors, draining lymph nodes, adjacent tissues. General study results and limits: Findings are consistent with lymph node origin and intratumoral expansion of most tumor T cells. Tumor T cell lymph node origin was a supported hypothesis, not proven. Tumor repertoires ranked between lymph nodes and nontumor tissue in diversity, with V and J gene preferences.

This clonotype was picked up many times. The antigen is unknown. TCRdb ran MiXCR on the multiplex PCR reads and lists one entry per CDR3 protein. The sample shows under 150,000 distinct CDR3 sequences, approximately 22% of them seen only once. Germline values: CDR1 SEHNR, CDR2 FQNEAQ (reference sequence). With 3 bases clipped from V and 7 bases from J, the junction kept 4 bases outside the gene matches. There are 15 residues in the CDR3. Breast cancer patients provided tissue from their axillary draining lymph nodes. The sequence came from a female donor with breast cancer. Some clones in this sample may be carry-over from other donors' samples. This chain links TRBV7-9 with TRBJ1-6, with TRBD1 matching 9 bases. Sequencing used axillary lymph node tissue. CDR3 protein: CASSLGDRVNSPLHF. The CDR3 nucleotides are TGTGCCAGCAGCTTGGGGGACAGGGTGAATTCACCCCTCCACTTT.